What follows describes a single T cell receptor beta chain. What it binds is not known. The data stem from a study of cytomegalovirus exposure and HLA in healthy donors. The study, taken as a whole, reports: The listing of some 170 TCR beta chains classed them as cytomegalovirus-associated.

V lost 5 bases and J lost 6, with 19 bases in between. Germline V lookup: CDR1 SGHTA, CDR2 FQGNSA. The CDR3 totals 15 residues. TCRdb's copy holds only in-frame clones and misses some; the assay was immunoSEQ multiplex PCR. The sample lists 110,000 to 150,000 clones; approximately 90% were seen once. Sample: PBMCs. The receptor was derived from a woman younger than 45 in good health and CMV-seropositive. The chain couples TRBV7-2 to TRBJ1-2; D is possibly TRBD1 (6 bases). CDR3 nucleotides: TGTGCCAGCAGCCGACAATCACAGGGAATCGATGGCTACACCTTC. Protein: CASSRQSQGIDGYTF.